Sequencing of this T cell receptor (beta chain) was carried out in a study of blood T cells in healthy people across ages. About this clonotype itself: Antigen unknown.

General study findings and limits: A roughly linear fall in TCR beta diversity per million T cells was seen with increasing age. There were more naive CD4+ cells and higher diversity in long-lived donors than in aged donors. In these data, TCR beta diversity tracked strongly with naive T cell percentage.

A minimum of 6 million PBMCs was isolated per sample. It was with a sample-barcoded 5' primer and a J-beta primer mix that a second PCR of roughly 7 to 12 cycles was run. One entry per CDR3 protein results from TCRdb running MiXCR on the 5' RACE reads. The sample lists approximately 1,100,000 distinct CDR3 sequences; 35% to 55% were seen once. In germline, CDR1 is SGHRS, CDR2 YFSETQ. CDR3 length: 15 amino acids. The trim removed 3 bases at V and 3 bases at J, leaving 6 bases unmatched. The chain is built from TRBV5-1 and TRBJ1-1, with 9 nucleotides matching TRBD1. This TCR was sampled from a woman aged 55-70 years in good health. The sample comprised blood. CDR3 in amino acids: CASSWGDREDTEAFF. CDR3 DNA sequence: TGCGCCAGCAGCTGGGGGGACAGGGAGGACACTGAAGCTTTCTTT.